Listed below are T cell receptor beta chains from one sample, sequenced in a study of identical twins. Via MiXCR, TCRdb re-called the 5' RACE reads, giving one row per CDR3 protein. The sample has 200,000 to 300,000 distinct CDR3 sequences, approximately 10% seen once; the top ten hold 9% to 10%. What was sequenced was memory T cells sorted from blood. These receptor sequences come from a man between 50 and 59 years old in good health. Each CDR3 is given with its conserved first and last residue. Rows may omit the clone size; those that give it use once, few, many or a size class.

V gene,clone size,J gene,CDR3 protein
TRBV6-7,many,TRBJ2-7,CASSPGDGSYEQYF
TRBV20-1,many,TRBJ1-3,CSALGPNSGNTIYF
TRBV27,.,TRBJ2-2,CASSLGMLAGDTGELFF
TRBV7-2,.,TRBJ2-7,CASSLEGTGNTYEQYF
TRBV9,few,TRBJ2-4,CASSVGSAKNIQYF
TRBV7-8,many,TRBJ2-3,CASRNKLSQDTQYF
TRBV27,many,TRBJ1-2,CASSFDVGGGYTF
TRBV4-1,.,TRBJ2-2,CASSHVAGDPTGELFF
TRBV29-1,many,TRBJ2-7,CSVEDEQYF
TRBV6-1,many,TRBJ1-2,CASSGRQGSDGYTF
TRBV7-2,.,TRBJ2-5,CASSLVGGGAQETQYF
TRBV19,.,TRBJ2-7,CASSPGTIGVEQYF
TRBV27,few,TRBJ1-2,CASGPLGRGYGYTF
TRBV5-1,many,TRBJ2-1,CASSLVLAGGSSYNEQFF
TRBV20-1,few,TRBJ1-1,CSARIGDRGAFF
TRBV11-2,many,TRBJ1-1,CASSLGALMNTEAFF